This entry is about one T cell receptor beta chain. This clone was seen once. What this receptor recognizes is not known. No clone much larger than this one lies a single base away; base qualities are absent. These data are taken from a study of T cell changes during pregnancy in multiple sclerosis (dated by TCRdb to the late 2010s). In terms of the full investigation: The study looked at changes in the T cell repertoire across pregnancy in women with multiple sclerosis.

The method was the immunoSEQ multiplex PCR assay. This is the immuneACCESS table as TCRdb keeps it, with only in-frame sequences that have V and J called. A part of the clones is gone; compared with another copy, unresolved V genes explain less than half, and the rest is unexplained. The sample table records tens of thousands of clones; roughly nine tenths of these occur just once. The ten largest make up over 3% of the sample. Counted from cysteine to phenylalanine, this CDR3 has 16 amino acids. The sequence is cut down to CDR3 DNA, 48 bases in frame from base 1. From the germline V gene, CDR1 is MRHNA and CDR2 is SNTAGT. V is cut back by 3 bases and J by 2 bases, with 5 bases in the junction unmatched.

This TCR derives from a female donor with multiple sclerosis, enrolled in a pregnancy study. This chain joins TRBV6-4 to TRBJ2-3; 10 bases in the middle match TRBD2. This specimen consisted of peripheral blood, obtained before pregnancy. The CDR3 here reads CASSEASGGSTDTQYF. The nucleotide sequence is TGTGCCAGCAGTGAGGCTAGCGGGGGCTCCACAGATACGCAGTATTTT.